These 9 T cell receptor beta chains were all obtained from the same sample, sequenced in a study of blood T cell repertoires in COVID-19. Produced via immunoSEQ multiplex PCR; TCRdb's table is partial and in-frame only. The profile shows 50,000 to 65,000 clones, 70% to 90% of them singletons. The sample comprised peripheral blood. These receptors were taken from a man in his sixties or seventies with acute or convalescent COVID-19.

This clone was detected only a few times. The genes are TRBV28 and TRBJ2-3; the D gene is possibly TRBD2 (6 bases). V lost 3 bases and J lost 0, with 16 bases in between. Germline loops: CDR1 MDHEN, CDR2 SYDVKM. CDR3 length: 17 residues. The CDR3 here is CASSFWVVGGSTDTQYF. In DNA form, the CDR3 reads TGTGCCAGCAGTTTCTGGGTCGTCGGGGGTAGCACAGATACGCAGTATTTT.

CDR3 in DNA: TGCGCCTCAGCGCGGGGGGGGCCGGGCACAGATACGCAGTATTTT. As protein: CASARGGPGTDTQYF. This chain joins TRBV5-1 and TRBJ2-3; TRBD2 aligns across 9 bases. J gave up 1 base and V 10 bases, and 10 bases lay outside the gene matches. This CDR3 is built from 15 residues. CDR1 SGHRS and CDR2 YFSETQ come from the germline V gene.

In DNA, the CDR3 is TGTGCCAGCAGTTACTCGGACAGGGGGAACGGAGGCTACACCTTC. This encodes CASSYSDRGNGGYTF. V and J are TRBV6-5 and TRBJ1-2; 10 bases align to TRBD1. Germline CDR1 MNHEY, CDR2 SVGAGI. This CDR3 has 15 amino acids. After removal of 0 bases from V and 8 bases from J, the junction contained 6 bases not matched to a gene.

The chain is built from TRBV18 and TRBJ2-3; 10 bases match TRBD2. Germline V gene lookup returns CDR1 KGHSH and CDR2 LQKENI. V lost 3 bases, J lost 1 base, and 7 bases stayed unmatched. The CDR3 loop spans 17 amino acids. CDR3 sequence: CASSPQNLAGGTDTQYF. In nucleotides, the CDR3 is TGTGCCAGCTCACCCCAGAATCTAGCGGGGGGCACAGATACGCAGTATTTT.

The chain is built from TRBV15 and TRBJ2-7, with a possible D match to TRBD1 (5 bases). The ends were cut back, 0 bases at V and 1 base at J, with 19 bases in the middle. This CDR3 region has 18 residues. Germline V gene data show CDR1 as LNHNV and CDR2 as YYDKDF (reference sequence). The CDR3: CATSRDRQGKVGSYEQYF. CDR3 nucleotides: TGTGCCACCAGCAGAGATCGGCAGGGAAAGGTTGGGTCCTACGAGCAGTACTTC.

This sequence joins TRBV27 and TRBJ1-2, with D possibly being TRBD1 (6 bases). In germline, CDR1 is MNHEY, CDR2 SMNVEV (reference sequence). This CDR3 is built from 16 residues. Trimming shortened V by 2 bases and J by 1 base, and 14 bases separated the two germline ends. The CDR3 is CASSLQSGGGNYGYTF. CDR3 coding DNA: TGTGCCAGCAGTTTACAATCTGGGGGCGGTAACTATGGCTACACCTTC.

This clone has just a few counts. The chain is built from TRBV4-1 and TRBJ2-7; 11 nucleotides agree with TRBD2. The CDR3 consists of 13 residues. Per the germline V gene, CDR1 is MGHRA and CDR2 is YSYEKL. V lost 7 bases to trimming and J lost 3 bases; unmatched junction nucleotides: 2. The CDR3 protein is CASTLAGGYEQYF. The CDR3 DNA follows: TGCGCCAGCACCCTAGCGGGGGGCTACGAGCAGTACTTC.

V and J are TRBV6-1 and TRBJ1-6, with D uncertain. The CDR3 runs to 15 residues. The V end lost 3 bases, the J end lost 0 bases, and 6 bases lay between the germline ends. CDR1 MNHNS and CDR2 SASEGT come from the germline V gene. CDR3 in DNA: TGTGCCAGCAGTGACGGTAGCTCCTATAATTCACCCCTCCACTTT. Its translation is CASSDGSSYNSPLHF.

This chain links TRBV7-2 with TRBJ2-7; 12 nucleotides line up with TRBD1. The CDR3 is 17 residues long. Losses at the gene ends were 5 bases for V and 4 bases for J; bases not matched to a gene: 12. The V gene's germline CDR1 is SGHTA and CDR2 FQGNSA. As DNA, the CDR3 is TGTGCCAGCAGCCCGCGGGGACAGGGGGCCTACCTGTACGAGCAGTACTTC. Its protein is CASSPRGQGAYLYEQYF.